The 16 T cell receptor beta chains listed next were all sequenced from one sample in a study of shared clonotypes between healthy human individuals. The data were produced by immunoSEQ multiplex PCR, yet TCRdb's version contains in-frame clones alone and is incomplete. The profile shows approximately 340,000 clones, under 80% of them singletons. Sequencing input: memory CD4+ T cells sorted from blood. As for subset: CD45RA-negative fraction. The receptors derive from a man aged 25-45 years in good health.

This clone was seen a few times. CDR3: CASSQDSYGYTF. CDR3 DNA: TGTGCCAGCAGTCAGGACAGCTATGGCTACACCTTC. The rearrangement joins TRBV2 to TRBJ1-2, with TRBD1 as a possible D gene (6 bases). The V and J ends lost 5 bases and 4 bases respectively, with 8 bases between them. Germline CDR1 is SNHLY and CDR2 is FYNNEI. This CDR3 region has 12 residues.

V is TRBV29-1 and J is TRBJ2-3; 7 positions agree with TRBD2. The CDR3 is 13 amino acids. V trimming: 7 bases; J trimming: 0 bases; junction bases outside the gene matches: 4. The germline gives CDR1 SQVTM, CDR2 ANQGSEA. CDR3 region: CSAERGSTDTQYF. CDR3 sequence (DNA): TGCAGCGCGGAGCGGGGCAGCACAGATACGCAGTATTTT.

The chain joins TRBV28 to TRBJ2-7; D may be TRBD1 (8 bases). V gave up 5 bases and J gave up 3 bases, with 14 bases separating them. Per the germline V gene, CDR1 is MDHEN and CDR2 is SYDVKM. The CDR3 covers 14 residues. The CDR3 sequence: CASSPQGGIYEQYF. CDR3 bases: TGTGCCAGCAGTCCACAGGGGGGGATCTACGAGCAGTACTTC.

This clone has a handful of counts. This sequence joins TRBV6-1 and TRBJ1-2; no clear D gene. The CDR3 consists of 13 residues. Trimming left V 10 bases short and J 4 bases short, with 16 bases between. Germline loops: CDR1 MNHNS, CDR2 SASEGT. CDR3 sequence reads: CATPRGRSYGYTF. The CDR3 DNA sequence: TGTGCCACCCCCCGGGGTCGATCCTATGGCTACACCTTC.

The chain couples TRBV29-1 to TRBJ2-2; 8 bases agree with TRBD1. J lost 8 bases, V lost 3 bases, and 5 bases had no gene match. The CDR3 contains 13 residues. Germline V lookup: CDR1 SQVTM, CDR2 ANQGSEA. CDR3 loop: CSVDRGPVGELFF. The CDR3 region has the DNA TGCAGCGTTGACAGGGGGCCTGTGGGGGAGCTGTTTTTT.

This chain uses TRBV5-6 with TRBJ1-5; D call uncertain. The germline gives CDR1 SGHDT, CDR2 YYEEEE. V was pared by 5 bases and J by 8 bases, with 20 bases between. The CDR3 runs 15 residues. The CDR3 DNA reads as TGTGCCAGCAGTTCTTTGGGGAGGGAGAATGAGCCCCAGCATTTT. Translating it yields CASSSLGRENEPQHF.

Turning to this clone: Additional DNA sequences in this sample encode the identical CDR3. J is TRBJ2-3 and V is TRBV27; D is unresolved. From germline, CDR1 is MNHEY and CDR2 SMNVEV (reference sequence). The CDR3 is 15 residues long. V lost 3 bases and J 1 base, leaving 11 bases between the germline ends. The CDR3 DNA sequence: TGTGCCAGCAGTTTGACACCTTCTGGCACAGATACGCAGTATTTT. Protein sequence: CASSLTPSGTDTQYF.

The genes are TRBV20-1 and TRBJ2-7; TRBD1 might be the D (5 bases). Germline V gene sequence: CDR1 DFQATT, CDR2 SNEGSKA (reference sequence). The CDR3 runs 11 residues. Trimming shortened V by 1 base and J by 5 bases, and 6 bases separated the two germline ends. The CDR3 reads CSARVRDEQYF. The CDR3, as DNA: TGCAGTGCTAGAGTCAGGGACGAGCAGTACTTC.

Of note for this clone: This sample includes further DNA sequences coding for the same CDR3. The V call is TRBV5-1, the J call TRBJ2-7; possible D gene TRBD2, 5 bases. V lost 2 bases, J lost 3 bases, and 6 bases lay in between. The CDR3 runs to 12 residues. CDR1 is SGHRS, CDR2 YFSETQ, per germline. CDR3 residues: CASSLTSYEQYF. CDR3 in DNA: TGCGCCAGCAGCTTAACTAGCTACGAGCAGTACTTC.

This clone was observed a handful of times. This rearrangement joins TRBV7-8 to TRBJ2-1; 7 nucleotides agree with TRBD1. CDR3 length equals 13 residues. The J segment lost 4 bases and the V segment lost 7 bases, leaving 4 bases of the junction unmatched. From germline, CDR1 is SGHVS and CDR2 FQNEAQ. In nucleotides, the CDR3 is TGTGCCAGCACCGAGGGACAGTACAATGAGCAGTTCTTC. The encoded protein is CASTEGQYNEQFF. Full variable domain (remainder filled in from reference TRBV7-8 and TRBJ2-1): GAGVSQSPRYKVAKRGQDVALRCDPISGHVSLFWYQQALGQGPEFLTYFQNEAQLDKSGLPSDRFFAERPEGSVSTLKIQRTQQEDSAVYLCASTEGQYNEQFFGPGTRLTVL.

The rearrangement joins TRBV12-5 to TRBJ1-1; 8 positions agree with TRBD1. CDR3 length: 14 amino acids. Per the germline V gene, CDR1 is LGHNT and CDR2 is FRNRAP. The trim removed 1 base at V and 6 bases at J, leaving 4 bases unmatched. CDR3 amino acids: CASGLDRGRAEAFF. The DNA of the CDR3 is TGTGCTAGTGGTTTGGACAGGGGGAGGGCTGAAGCTTTCTTT.

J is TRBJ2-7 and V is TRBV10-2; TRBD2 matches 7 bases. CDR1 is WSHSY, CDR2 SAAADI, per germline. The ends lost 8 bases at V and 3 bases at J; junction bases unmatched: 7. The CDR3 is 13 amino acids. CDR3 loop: CASGAGAVYEQYF. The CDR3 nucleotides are TGCGCCAGCGGGGCGGGAGCAGTCTACGAGCAGTACTTC.

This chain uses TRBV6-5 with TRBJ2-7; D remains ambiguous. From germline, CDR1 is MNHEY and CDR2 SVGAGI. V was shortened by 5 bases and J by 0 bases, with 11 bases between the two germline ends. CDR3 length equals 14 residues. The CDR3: CASSPAGVSYEQYF. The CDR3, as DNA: TGTGCCAGCAGTCCGGCCGGCGTCTCCTACGAGCAGTACTTC.

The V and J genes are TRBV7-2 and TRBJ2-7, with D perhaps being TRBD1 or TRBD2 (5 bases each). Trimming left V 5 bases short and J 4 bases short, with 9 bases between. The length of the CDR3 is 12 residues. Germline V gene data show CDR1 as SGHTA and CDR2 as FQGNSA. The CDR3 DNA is TGTGCCAGCAGCGGGACGGTTTACGAGCAGTACTTC. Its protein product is CASSGTVYEQYF.

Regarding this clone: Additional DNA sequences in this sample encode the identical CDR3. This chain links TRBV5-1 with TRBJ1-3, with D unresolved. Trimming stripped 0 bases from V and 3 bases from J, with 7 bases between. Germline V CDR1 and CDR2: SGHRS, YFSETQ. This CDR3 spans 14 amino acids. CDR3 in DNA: TGCGCCAGCAGCTTGGACAGTAGTGGAAACACCATATATTTT. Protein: CASSLDSSGNTIYF. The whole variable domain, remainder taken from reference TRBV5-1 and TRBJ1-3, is KAGVTQTPRYLIKTRGQQVTLSCSPISGHRSVSWYQQTPGQGLQFLFEYFSETQRNKGNFPGRFSGRQFSNSRSEMNVSTLELGDSALYLCASSLDSSGNTIYFGEGSWLTVV.

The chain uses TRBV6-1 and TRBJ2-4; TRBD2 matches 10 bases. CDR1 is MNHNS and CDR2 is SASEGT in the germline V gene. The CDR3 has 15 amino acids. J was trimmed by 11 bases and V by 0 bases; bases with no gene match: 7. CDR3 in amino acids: CASSEAPLAGVFQYF. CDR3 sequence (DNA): TGTGCCAGCAGTGAAGCGCCCCTAGCGGGAGTCTTTCAGTACTTC.